The next 31 T cell receptor beta chains were all read from a single sample in a study of blood T cell repertoires in COVID-19 (dated by TCRdb to the early 2020s). The protocol used for the library was the immunoSEQ multiplex PCR assay. TCRdb provides this immuneACCESS table in a form limited to in-frame rearrangements. Some clones are lacking; in checked studies, under half of them reflect an unresolved V gene, and why the rest are absent is not known. The sample table contains about 230,000 clones; only one count was recorded for less than 85% of them. The leading ten clones occupy 1.8% of the sample. Specimen: PBMCs or T cells enriched from blood (not recorded which). The receptors here all came from a man aged 60 to 75 who had recovered from COVID-19.

This rearrangement joins TRBV19 to TRBJ2-5, with D possibly being TRBD1 (6 bases). Per the germline V gene, CDR1 is LNHDA and CDR2 is SQIVND (reference sequence). V dropped 5 bases and J dropped 4 bases, with 17 bases sitting between them. The CDR3 covers 15 residues. CDR3 coding DNA: TGTGCCAGTAGTCTTCCCGGGACAAAAGGAGAGACCCAGTACTTC. Translated: CASSLPGTKGETQYF.

This clone was observed a few times. The V gene is TRBV10-3, the J gene TRBJ2-3, with D perhaps TRBD2 (6 bases). CDR1 ENHRY and CDR2 SYGVKD come from the germline V gene. The germline V and J ends were trimmed by 7 bases and 4 bases, with 21 bases remaining between them. The CDR3 is 16 residues long. This CDR3 reads CAIMGEARLGADTQYF. CDR3 in DNA: TGTGCCATCATGGGAGAAGCGCGACTAGGGGCAGATACGCAGTATTTT.

The rearrangement uses TRBV3-1 (or the pseudogene TRBV3-2) and TRBJ1-3; 7 nucleotides match TRBD1. With V trimmed by 7 bases and J by 2 bases, 5 bases remained unmatched. This CDR3 is built from 14 residues. Germline CDR1 and CDR2: LGHDT and YNNKEL (reference sequence). The CDR3 region has the DNA TGTGCCAGCACCAAACAGGGGCCTGGAAACACCATATATTTT. It specifies CASTKQGPGNTIYF.

This clone was seen just once. This chain uses TRBV2 with TRBJ1-1; D is ambiguous. Germline CDR1 is SNHLY and CDR2 is FYNNEI. This CDR3 has 14 amino acids. V lost 4 bases to trimming and J lost 2 bases, with 11 bases between them. The CDR3 protein is CASSVLGGNTEAFF. The CDR3 nucleotides are TGTGCCAGCAGTGTTCTAGGAGGTAACACTGAAGCTTTCTTT.

The chain joins TRBV18 to TRBJ2-1; 7 bases are shared with TRBD1. Per germline, CDR1 KGHSH and CDR2 LQKENI. The CDR3 runs to 13 residues. Trimming at V came to 6 bases and at J to 6 bases, leaving 5 bases not matched to a gene. The CDR3: CASSQDRSNEQFF. CDR3 DNA sequence: TGTGCCAGCTCTCAGGACAGGAGCAATGAGCAGTTCTTC.

This chain connects TRBV5-6 to TRBJ2-6; 8 bases map to TRBD1. Germline V lookup: CDR1 SGHDT, CDR2 YYEEEE. The CDR3 loop spans 16 amino acids. J gave up 0 bases and V 4 bases, and 3 bases lay outside the gene matches. DNA for the CDR3: TGTGCCAGCAGCCCGGACAGGGCCTCTGGGGCCAACGTCCTGACTTTC. This encodes CASSPDRASGANVLTF.

The rearrangement joins TRBV11-3 to TRBJ1-1; D possibly corresponds to TRBD1 (6 bases). Germline assignment: CDR1 SGHNT and CDR2 YENEEA. The ends were cut back, 6 bases at V and 5 bases at J, with 13 bases in the middle. This CDR3 is 13 amino acids long. This chain's CDR3 is CASSWTVSTEAFF. As DNA, the CDR3 is TGTGCCAGCAGTTGGACAGTGTCGACTGAAGCTTTCTTT.

J is TRBJ1-2 and V is TRBV24-1; D possibly corresponds to TRBD1 (6 bases). CDR1 KGHDR and CDR2 SFDVKD come from the germline V gene. CDR3 length equals 14 residues. V dropped 4 bases and J dropped 3 bases, with 11 bases sitting between them. As DNA, the CDR3 is TGTGCCACCAGTGAACATAACAGGGACTATGGCTACACCTTC. Protein: CATSEHNRDYGYTF.

This clone was seen a handful of times. The gene calls are TRBV11-3 and TRBJ1-1; D unclear. The CDR3 is 11 amino acids. Germline lookup yields CDR1 SGHNT and CDR2 YENEEA. Trimming took 2 bases from V and 10 from J, leaving 8 bases between them. The CDR3 sequence is CASSLKSSAFF. CDR3 DNA sequence: TGTGCCAGCAGCTTAAAATCCTCAGCTTTCTTT.

V is TRBV5-6 and J is TRBJ2-7, with 8 positions matching TRBD1. Germline trimming cut 6 bases from V and 6 bases from J; bases unmatched to any gene: 8. Germline CDR1 and CDR2: SGHDT and YYEEEE. This CDR3 contains 13 residues. The CDR3 loop reads CASTKGQVSEQYF. Written as DNA, the CDR3 is TGTGCCAGCACAAAGGGACAGGTATCCGAGCAGTACTTC.

This clone was seen only a few times. The V gene is TRBV29-1, the J gene TRBJ2-3, with 14 bases lining up with TRBD2. Unmatched junction bases numbered 14, after V lost 1 base and J lost 5 bases. The CDR3 is 19 residues long. Per the germline V gene, CDR1 is SQVTM and CDR2 is ANQGSEA. The CDR3 coding sequence is TGCAGCGTTGAAGGTGGGACTAGCGGGGGAGACTCCCCCATAGATACGCAGTATTTT. It translates to CSVEGGTSGGDSPIDTQYF.

The V call is TRBV4-3, the J call TRBJ2-7; a weak D match, TRBD1 (6 bases). Trimming cost V 0 bases and J 1 base, with 10 bases left between them. CDR3 size: 15 residues. Germline V gives CDR1 LGHNA, CDR2 YSLEER. The CDR3: CASSQEWGPSYEQYF. The DNA for the CDR3 is TGCGCCAGCAGCCAAGAATGGGGGCCTTCCTACGAGCAGTACTTC.

The count of this clone is one. This chain links TRBV3-1 (or the pseudogene TRBV3-2) with TRBJ2-5; 7 bases line up with TRBD2. The length of the CDR3 is 15 residues. Germline CDR1 LGHDT, CDR2 YNNKEL (reference sequence). J gave up 1 base and V 6 bases, and 8 bases lay outside the gene matches. CDR3: CASRRKRGVQETQYF. The CDR3 nucleotides read TGTGCCAGCAGACGTAAGCGGGGAGTCCAAGAGACCCAGTACTTC.

The gene calls are TRBV7-2 and TRBJ1-2, with D maybe TRBD1 (6 bases). Looked up from germline, CDR1 is SGHTA and CDR2 is FQGNSA. This CDR3 is 17 amino acids long. V was trimmed by 3 bases and J by 4 bases, leaving 21 bases between them. CDR3 DNA sequence: TGTGCCAGCAGCTTGGGTACGGGCGAGGGAGGGGGCTATGGCTACACCTTC. Encoded protein: CASSLGTGEGGGYGYTF.

J is TRBJ1-2 and V is TRBV11-2, with 9 bases aligning to TRBD1. The germline V gene has CDR1 SGHAT and CDR2 FQNNGV. The CDR3 loop spans 14 amino acids. The V gene end was trimmed by 2 bases and the J gene end by 8 bases; junction bases not matched to a gene: 6. This CDR3 reads CASSLFDRGEGYTF. The CDR3 DNA follows: TGTGCCAGCAGCTTATTCGACAGGGGGGAAGGCTACACCTTC.

The chain uses TRBV19 and TRBJ1-6; D not resolved. Germline V gives CDR1 LNHDA, CDR2 SQIVND (reference sequence). Trimming cost V 3 bases and J 5 bases, with 11 bases left between them. This CDR3 contains 15 residues. The CDR3 reads CASSIRNTDNSPLHF. The CDR3 bases are TGTGCCAGTAGTATTCGGAACACAGATAATTCACCCCTCCACTTT. The complete variable domain, with remaining parts taken from reference TRBV19 and TRBJ1-6, reads DGGITQSPKYLFRKEGQNVTLSCEQNLNHDAMYWYRQDPGQGLRLIYYSQIVNDFQKGDIAEGYSVSREKKESFPLTVTSAQKNPTAFYLCASSIRNTDNSPLHFGNGTRLTVT.

This clone appeared a few times. This rearrangement joins TRBV7-8 to TRBJ1-1, with no clear D. The CDR3 extends over 16 amino acids. Germline V gives CDR1 SGHVS, CDR2 FQNEAQ. The V end lost 5 bases, the J end lost 1 base, and 17 bases lay between the germline ends. The CDR3 sequence: CASSEKEWRWNTEAFF. The CDR3 bases are TGTGCCAGCAGCGAGAAAGAGTGGAGGTGGAACACTGAAGCTTTCTTT.

The chain has TRBV7-6 and TRBJ1-1; D is perhaps TRBD1 (5 bases). This CDR3 comprises 12 residues. V was trimmed by 5 bases and J by 10 bases, leaving 14 bases between them. Germline V gene sequence: CDR1 SGHVS, CDR2 FNYEAQ. The CDR3 sequence is CASSPQTAGAFF. In nucleotides, the CDR3 is TGTGCCAGCAGCCCTCAGACAGCTGGAGCTTTCTTT.

CDR3 sequence reads: CASIDLGQETQYF. The CDR3 DNA is TGTGCCAGCATCGACCTAGGACAAGAGACCCAGTACTTC. This chain uses TRBV3-1 (or the pseudogene TRBV3-2) with TRBJ2-5; D ambiguous. The V gene lost 7 bases and the J gene lost 2 bases, with 11 bases spanning the gap. The CDR3 has 13 residues. Germline CDR1 LGHDT, CDR2 YNNKEL (reference sequence).

Here the CDR3 DNA reads TGTGCCAGCAGCTTAAGCTCACAGGGGTTTGAGCAGTTCTTC. Protein product: CASSLSSQGFEQFF. The chain joins TRBV7-2 to TRBJ2-1; 7 bases are a match to TRBD1. The CDR3 totals 14 residues. The junction had 7 bases not matched to a gene; V was cut back by 2 bases and J by 9 bases. Germline CDR1 is SGHTA and CDR2 is FQGNSA.

This chain links TRBV5-6 with TRBJ1-2; 9 bases align to TRBD1. The CDR3 covers 13 residues. J gave up 4 bases and V 4 bases, and 2 bases lay outside the gene matches. The germline V gene has CDR1 SGHDT and CDR2 YYEEEE. CDR3 nucleotides: TGTGCCAGCAGCCAACAGGGGGCCTATGGCTACACCTTC. This codes for CASSQQGAYGYTF. Complete variable domain (other parts from reference TRBV5-6 and TRBJ1-2): DAGVTQSPTHLIKTRGQQVTLRCSPKSGHDTVSWYQQALGQGPQFIFQYYEEEERQRGNFPDRFSGHQFPNYSSELNVNALLLGDSALYLCASSQQGAYGYTFGSGTRLTVV.

A few counts support this clone. The chain links TRBV19 to TRBJ2-3; 9 nucleotides match TRBD2. In germline, CDR1 is LNHDA, CDR2 SQIVND (reference sequence). The CDR3 covers 18 residues. J was trimmed by 0 bases and V by 5 bases; bases with no gene match: 12. CDR3 nucleotide sequence: TGTGCCAGTAGTCCCCGGGGTAGCGGGGGTGCTAGCACAGATACGCAGTATTTT. Protein product: CASSPRGSGGASTDTQYF.

This clone was counted between two and nine times. This chain joins TRBV7-6 and TRBJ2-2, with 8 bases that match TRBD1. CDR1 is SGHVS and CDR2 is FNYEAQ in the germline V gene. J gave up 5 bases and V 5 bases, and 7 bases lay outside the gene matches. CDR3 size: 15 residues. The CDR3 region has the DNA TGTGCCAGCAGCACCCGACAGGGGAGAACCGGGGAGCTGTTTTTT. It yields the protein CASSTRQGRTGELFF.

V usage is TRBV4-2 and J usage is TRBJ1-5; 8 bases fit TRBD1. The CDR3 contains 18 residues. V lost 1 base and J lost 6; bases outside the gene matches: 14. Germline-derived CDR1 and CDR2 are LGHNA and YNFKEQ. The DNA of the CDR3 is TGTGCCAGCAGCCAAGGGGTGTCAGGGGGCGCCTGGATTCAGCCCCAGCATTTT. It encodes CASSQGVSGGAWIQPQHF.

CDR3 DNA sequence: TGCGCCAGCAGCTTGATCCCAGGGGTAGACAATGAGCAGTTCTTC. It specifies CASSLIPGVDNEQFF. The chain couples TRBV5-1 to TRBJ2-1; TRBD1 might be the D (6 bases). Germline V CDR1 and CDR2: SGHRS, YFSETQ. Trimming shortened V by 1 base and J by 5 bases, and 13 bases separated the two germline ends. The CDR3 is made up of 15 amino acids.

V usage is TRBV4-1 and J usage is TRBJ2-5, with D perhaps TRBD1 (5 bases). This CDR3 is built from 16 residues. Germline V CDR1 and CDR2: MGHRA, YSYEKL. Trimming removed 2 bases at V and 4 bases at J, with 17 bases between. The DNA of the CDR3 is TGCGCCAGCAGCCAAACGCCCGACCAGGGTGGAGAGACCCAGTACTTC. Its translation: CASSQTPDQGGETQYF.

This clone was recorded a few times. V gene TRBV19 combines with J gene TRBJ1-2, with 11 nucleotides matching TRBD1. J was trimmed by 4 bases and V by 8 bases; bases with no gene match: 15. The CDR3 extends over 17 amino acids. CDR1 and CDR2 (germline): LNHDA, SQIVND (reference sequence). The CDR3 loop reads CASSLTGTGGPIYGYTF. The DNA for the CDR3 is TGTGCCAGTTCCTTAACCGGGACAGGGGGACCGATCTATGGCTACACCTTC.

The CDR3, as DNA: TGCGCCAGCAGCCAAGGGGGGGGGCACAAAAACATTCAGTACTTC. Its protein is CASSQGGGHKNIQYF. This chain links TRBV4-3 with TRBJ2-4; perhaps TRBD2 as D (7 bases). CDR1 and CDR2 from the germline V gene are LGHNA and YSLEER. The CDR3 loop spans 15 amino acids. V was trimmed by 1 base and J by 3 bases, leaving 10 bases between them.

This chain joins TRBV20-1 and TRBJ2-7, with D perhaps TRBD1 (6 bases). This CDR3 region has 13 residues. Germline lookup yields CDR1 DFQATT and CDR2 SNEGSKA (reference sequence). V was cut by 6 bases and J by 2 bases, with 14 bases left in between. This CDR3 is CSASDGTTYEQYF. The CDR3 DNA reads as TGCAGTGCCAGTGACGGGACAACCTACGAGCAGTACTTC.

The chain is built from TRBV6-6 and TRBJ2-5; 7 nucleotides agree with TRBD2. J gave up 3 bases and V 5 bases, and 6 bases lay outside the gene matches. The CDR3 has 14 residues. Per germline, CDR1 MNHNY and CDR2 SVGAGI (reference sequence). The CDR3 sequence is CASSKSRGEETQYF. The CDR3 DNA reads TGTGCCAGCAGTAAATCCCGGGGGGAAGAGACCCAGTACTTC.

The V call is TRBV2, the J call TRBJ2-3; D is perhaps TRBD2 (5 bases). CDR1 and CDR2 from the germline V gene are SNHLY and FYNNEI. V lost 2 bases, J lost 3 bases, and 12 bases lay in between. The CDR3 consists of 15 residues. CDR3 bases: TGTGCCAGCAGTGAATTCGGGCCGGGGACAGATACGCAGTATTTT. Protein sequence: CASSEFGPGTDTQYF.